These 11 T cell receptor beta chains were sequenced from one sample in a study of T cells in Graves' hyperthyroidism and ophthalmopathy. Amplification yielded TCR beta CDR3 regions, with RNA transcripts as the source. The TCR CDR3 was amplified in a first-round RT-PCR using the HTBI primer set. Each CDR3 protein gets one entry after TCRdb re-called the multiplex PCR reads with MiXCR. Of some 530,000 distinct CDR3 sequences in the sample, under 25% were seen once. The specimen sequenced was blood. Receptors originate from a woman aged 70-85 years with Graves' ophthalmopathy.

This clonotype was seen ten or more times. The rearrangement links TRBV6-2 or TRBV6-3 to TRBJ2-7; D may match TRBD1 or TRBD2 (6 bases each). With 0 bases removed from V and 3 bases from J, the gap between germline ends came to 9 bases. CDR3 length equals 14 residues. Germline V gene data show CDR1 as MNHEY and CDR2 as SVGEGT. The CDR3 DNA follows: TGTGCCAGCAGTTACTCGGGGGGCGGCTACGAGCAGTACTTC. Its protein product is CASSYSGGGYEQYF.

Points on this clonotype: Possible read error: a much larger clone is one base away. This rearrangement joins TRBV2 to TRBJ1-4, with no clear D. Germline lookup yields CDR1 SNHLY and CDR2 FYNNEI. The CDR3 consists of 15 residues. V was shortened by 4 bases and J by 7 bases, with 16 bases between the two germline ends. CDR3 protein: CASSGSPLAPEKLFF. The CDR3 DNA reads TGTGCCAGCAGTGGATCCCCCCTAGCACCTGAAAAACTGTTTTTT. The complete variable domain, with remaining parts taken from reference TRBV2 and TRBJ1-4, reads EPEVTQTPSHQVTQMGQEVILRCVPISNHLYFYWYRQILGQKVEFLVSFYNNEISEKSEIFDDQFSVERPDGSNFTLKIRSTKLEDSAMYFCASSGSPLAPEKLFFGSGTQLSVL.

Many counts were recorded for this clonotype. The chain is built from TRBV28 and TRBJ2-7, with 7 bases aligning to TRBD1. Germline loops: CDR1 MDHEN, CDR2 SYDVKM. J gave up 6 bases and V 2 bases, and 7 bases lay outside the gene matches. The CDR3 loop spans 14 amino acids. CDR3 nucleotide sequence: TGTGCCAGCAGTTTAAGAGGGGGCGGGTTCGAGCAGTACTTC. As protein: CASSLRGGGFEQYF. The variable domain in full, with the rest retrieved from reference TRBV28 and TRBJ2-7, is DVKVTQSSRYLVKRTGEKVFLECVQDMDHENMFWYRQDPGLGLRLIYFSYDVKMKEKGDIPEGYSVSREKKERFSLILESASTNQTSMYLCASSLRGGGFEQYFGPGTRLTVT.

This chain links TRBV4-3 with TRBJ2-7, with 10 bases fitting TRBD2. The CDR3 contains 15 residues. The ends lost 4 bases at V and 7 bases at J; junction bases unmatched: 10. CDR1 and CDR2 (germline): LGHNA, YSLEER. CDR3 coding DNA: TGCGCCAGCAGCCCGAGGGCTAGCGGGAGTCATGAGCAGTACTTC. Amino acids: CASSPRASGSHEQYF.

This clonotype showed up just a few times. This chain joins TRBV7-2 and TRBJ1-2; no definite D call. Germline CDR1 and CDR2: SGHTA and FQGNSA. The CDR3 loop spans 12 amino acids. Trimming shortened V by 5 bases and J by 8 bases, and 12 bases separated the two germline ends. CDR3 sequence (DNA): TGTGCCAGCAGCCTCCGATTAGGGGGCTACACCTTC. Translation gives CASSLRLGGYTF. The complete variable domain, with remaining parts taken from reference TRBV7-2 and TRBJ1-2, reads GAGVSQSPSNKVTEKGKDVELRCDPISGHTALYWYRQSLGQGLEFLIYFQGNSAPDKSGLPSDRFSAERTGGSVSTLTIQRTQQEDSAVYLCASSLRLGGYTFGSGTRLTVV.

This clonotype was seen repeatedly, ten times or more. This sequence joins TRBV28 and TRBJ2-7; D is uncertain. V was shortened by 7 bases and J by 3 bases, with 13 bases between the two germline ends. The CDR3 is 13 amino acids. Germline loops: CDR1 MDHEN, CDR2 SYDVKM. Written as DNA, the CDR3 is TGTGCCAGCACCCCAGGCCGCCTCTACGAGCAGTACTTC. This codes for CASTPGRLYEQYF.

This clonotype showed up just a few times. The chain has TRBV19 and TRBJ1-5; TRBD1 is a possible D gene (5 bases). This CDR3 region has 17 residues. Germline assignment: CDR1 LNHDA and CDR2 SQIVND (reference sequence). V dropped 7 bases and J dropped 0 bases, with 19 bases sitting between them. The CDR3 protein is CASKRQTTDYSNQPQHF. The CDR3 nucleotides read TGTGCCAGTAAAAGGCAGACGACAGATTATAGCAATCAGCCCCAGCATTTT.

There are many counts of this clonotype. The chain joins TRBV10-3 to TRBJ2-3; 11 positions agree with TRBD2. Germline V CDR1 and CDR2: ENHRY, SYGVKD. The CDR3 is made up of 19 amino acids. After removal of 0 bases from V and 3 bases from J, the junction contained 11 bases not matched to a gene. The CDR3 sequence is CAISESRRASGRWTDTQYF. The DNA of the CDR3 is TGTGCCATCAGTGAGTCAAGGAGGGCTAGCGGGAGGTGGACAGATACGCAGTATTTT.

This clonotype appeared a few times. The J gene is TRBJ2-3, the V gene TRBV7-9, with TRBD1 identical over 11 bases. With 3 bases clipped from V and 2 bases from J, the junction kept 4 bases outside the gene matches. Germline CDR1 and CDR2: SEHNR and FQNEAQ (reference sequence). The length of the CDR3 is 16 residues. CDR3 nucleotides: TGTGCCAGCAGCTTTGGGACAGGGGGATCCACAGATACGCAGTATTTT. Its protein product is CASSFGTGGSTDTQYF.

This clonotype showed up just a few times. The V and J genes are TRBV6-1 and TRBJ2-2; 10 nucleotides agree with TRBD2. CDR3 length: 15 residues. Germline V gene sequence: CDR1 MNHNS, CDR2 SASEGT. Losses at the gene ends were 7 bases for V and 6 bases for J; bases not matched to a gene: 8. CDR3 nucleotide sequence: TGTGCCAGCACTACCGAGCTAGCGGGAGCCGGGGAGCTGTTTTTT. It yields the protein CASTTELAGAGELFF.

This clonotype was detected only a few times. The V and J genes are TRBV11-3 and TRBJ2-2, with D possibly TRBD2 on 6 matching bases. CDR1 and CDR2 from the germline V gene are SGHNT and YENEEA. The CDR3 is 14 amino acids. The V end was cut by 6 bases, the J end by 3 bases, with 11 bases between. CDR3 nucleotides: TGTGCCAGCAGACCGGGACTCCACACCGGGGAGCTGTTTTTT. As protein: CASRPGLHTGELFF.